The clone carrying this T cell receptor (beta chain) came up a few times. The antigen remains undetermined. Assay used: immunoSEQ multiplex PCR; TCRdb lists only in-frame clones, some missing. The sample carries roughly 40,000 clones, 80% to 90% recorded once. CDR1 and CDR2 (germline): SGHAT, FQDESV (reference sequence). V was trimmed by 5 bases and J by 3 bases, leaving 13 bases between them. The CDR3 length is 14 residues. The record originates from a study of T cell responses to AZD1222 COVID-19 vaccine. Findings and caveats of the study: In all cases, repertoires were sampled only after the peak T cell response. Reportedly, close to half of spike-specific TCRs are directed against unmutated variant regions. Receipt of two AZD1222 doses was followed by a rise in Spike-specific TCR breadth and depth. Donors were chiefly white British, with a greater number of females, and clonal diversity was perhaps underestimated.

The sample consisted of peripheral blood, taken 28 days after the second dose of the MenACWY control vaccine. The chain links TRBV11-1 to TRBJ1-1; possibly TRBD1 for D (6 bases). This receptor was obtained from an adult who received the MenACWY meningococcal vaccine as a control. The CDR3, as DNA: TGTGCCAGCAGCAGCCAGACAGGACACACTGAAGCTTTCTTT. Its protein product is CASSSQTGHTEAFF.